These 22 T cell receptor beta chains share one sample of origin, sequenced in a study of T cell responses to AZD1222 COVID-19 vaccine. Some clones are missing from TCRdb's copy, which holds only in-frame ones; the method was immunoSEQ multiplex PCR. This sample yields some 120,000 clones, of which 70% to 90% are seen a single time; roughly 7.7% belongs to the top ten. The sample was peripheral blood, taken on day 0 of AZD1222 vaccination. Every receptor here comes from an adult in good health.

The chain uses TRBV24-1 and TRBJ2-1; D unresolved. The germline V gene encodes CDR1 KGHDR and CDR2 SFDVKD. The CDR3 is 13 amino acids. Trimming shortened V by 7 bases and J by 6 bases, and 12 bases separated the two germline ends. DNA of the CDR3: TGTGCCACCAGAGGTCTCCGCTTCAATGAGCAGTTCTTC. This encodes CATRGLRFNEQFF.

CDR3 in DNA: TGTGCCAGCAGCGTAGGGGTCGGGGAGCAGTACTTC. Residues: CASSVGVGEQYF. V gene TRBV9 combines with J gene TRBJ2-7; D gene unclear. Germline V CDR1 and CDR2: SGDLS, YYNGEE. The CDR3 length is 12 residues. Trimming shortened V by 0 bases and J by 7 bases, and 8 bases separated the two germline ends.

V usage is TRBV19 and J usage is TRBJ2-3, with 7 positions matching TRBD2. The V gene's germline CDR1 is LNHDA and CDR2 SQIVND (reference sequence). The CDR3 totals 15 residues. The junction had 6 bases not matched to a gene; V was cut back by 2 bases and J by 4 bases. CDR3: CASSIRGGSSDTQYF. The DNA for the CDR3 is TGTGCCAGTAGTATACGCGGGGGTTCATCAGATACGCAGTATTTT. Drawing the rest from reference TRBV19 and TRBJ2-3, the complete variable domain is DGGITQSPKYLFRKEGQNVTLSCEQNLNHDAMYWYRQDPGQGLRLIYYSQIVNDFQKGDIAEGYSVSREKKESFPLTVTSAQKNPTAFYLCASSIRGGSSDTQYFGPGTRLTVL.

The chain joins TRBV9 to TRBJ2-3; 9 nucleotides match TRBD2. Germline V gives CDR1 SGDLS, CDR2 YYNGEE. V shed 6 bases and J 3 bases; nucleotides not matched to a gene: 8. CDR3 length: 15 amino acids. The CDR3 loop reads CASTLSGGATDTQYF. The CDR3 DNA reads TGTGCCAGCACCCTTAGCGGGGGAGCTACAGATACGCAGTATTTT.

The rearrangement joins TRBV24-1 to TRBJ2-2, with 8 positions matching TRBD1. The CDR3 spans 15 residues. The trim removed 3 bases at V and 2 bases at J, leaving 1 base unmatched. Germline-derived CDR1 and CDR2 are KGHDR and SFDVKD. The CDR3 region is CATSDGQGNTGELFF. Written as DNA, the CDR3 is TGTGCCACCAGTGATGGACAGGGTAACACCGGGGAGCTGTTTTTT.

The chain combines TRBV3-1 (or the pseudogene TRBV3-2) with TRBJ1-6, with D unresolved. V lost 3 bases and J 5 bases, leaving 5 bases between the germline ends. This CDR3 region has 13 residues. Germline V gene sequence: CDR1 LGHDT, CDR2 YNNKEL (reference sequence). CDR3 DNA: TGTGCCAGCAGCCAGTCCGATAATTCACCCCTCCACTTT. This encodes CASSQSDNSPLHF.

The DNA for the CDR3 is TGCGCCAGCAGCTTGGAAGGGATGGGGCCCCAGCATTTT. As protein: CASSLEGMGPQHF. J is TRBJ1-5 and V is TRBV5-1; no reliable D call. CDR1 and CDR2 from the germline V gene are SGHRS and YFSETQ. V lost 0 bases and J 9 bases, leaving 10 bases between the germline ends. This CDR3 is built from 13 residues.

V gene TRBV30 combines with J gene TRBJ1-3; a weak D match, TRBD1 (6 bases). The CDR3 has 16 amino acids. Germline V gene data show CDR1 as GTSNPN and CDR2 as SVGIG (reference sequence). Trimming stripped 2 bases from V and 0 bases from J, with 14 bases between. For the CDR3, the DNA is TGTGCCTGGAGTTATCCCCAGACAGGCTCTGGAAACACCATATATTTT. Encoded protein: CAWSYPQTGSGNTIYF.

The gene calls are TRBV29-1 and TRBJ2-1; TRBD2 agrees at 7 bases. V trimming: 4 bases; J trimming: 10 bases; junction bases outside the gene matches: 10. The germline V gene has CDR1 SQVTM and CDR2 ANQGSEA. The CDR3 totals 13 residues. CDR3 sequence reads: CSVAGGTAAEQFF. For the CDR3, the DNA is TGCAGCGTTGCCGGGGGGACGGCGGCCGAGCAGTTCTTC.

This clone was detected only once. The chain uses TRBV29-1 and TRBJ1-2; D unresolved. Trimming took 5 bases from V and 5 from J, leaving 12 bases between them. Germline CDR1 is SQVTM and CDR2 is ANQGSEA. The CDR3 contains 12 residues. CDR3 sequence: CSVFSQMYGYTF. Here the CDR3 DNA reads TGCAGCGTTTTTTCTCAGATGTATGGCTACACCTTC.

The chain is built from TRBV15 and TRBJ2-7, with D unclear. This CDR3 is built from 13 residues. Germline-derived CDR1 and CDR2 are LNHNV and YYDKDF (reference sequence). Trimming stripped 0 bases from V and 4 bases from J, with 7 bases between. The CDR3 coding sequence is TGTGCCACCAGCAGAGATTATAAGTACGAGCAGTACTTC. Its translation is CATSRDYKYEQYF.

This chain joins TRBV28 and TRBJ2-1; possible D gene TRBD2, 6 bases. Germline loops: CDR1 MDHEN, CDR2 SYDVKM. The V end was cut by 6 bases, the J end by 10 bases, with 13 bases between. The CDR3 sequence is 12 residues long. CDR3 loop: CASSPGGGEQFF. CDR3 nucleotides: TGTGCCAGCAGCCCAGGTGGGGGGGAGCAGTTCTTC.

This clone occurred once. The chain couples TRBV2 to TRBJ2-1; a weak D match, TRBD2 (7 bases). This CDR3 has 15 amino acids. Trimming took off 7 bases at V and 2 bases at J, with 15 bases between the two ends. CDR1 is SNHLY and CDR2 is FYNNEI in the germline V gene. The CDR3 loop reads CASKGRGGPYNEQFF. CDR3 sequence (DNA): TGTGCCAGCAAAGGCCGCGGGGGCCCCTACAATGAGCAGTTCTTC.

This clone was observed once. V gene TRBV9 combines with J gene TRBJ1-5; perhaps TRBD1 as D (5 bases). Between the trimmed V and J ends, which lost 3 bases and 6 bases, there was a span of 10 bases. The CDR3 contains 13 residues. Per germline, CDR1 SGDLS and CDR2 YYNGEE. CDR3 in amino acids: CASSAGSTQPQHF. CDR3 coding DNA: TGTGCCAGCAGCGCAGGGTCGACTCAGCCCCAGCATTTT.

As regards this clone: This sample includes further DNA sequences coding for the same CDR3. The chain has TRBV30 and TRBJ2-5; no reliable D call. The germline V and J ends were trimmed by 0 bases and 4 bases, with 6 bases remaining between them. The CDR3 length is 12 residues. Germline lookup yields CDR1 GTSNPN and CDR2 SVGIG (reference sequence). DNA of the CDR3: TGTGCCTGGAGTGTACCGGGAGAGACCCAGTACTTC. Translation: CAWSVPGETQYF.

This rearrangement joins TRBV5-4 to TRBJ2-7; perhaps TRBD2 as D (6 bases). The ends were cut back, 0 bases at V and 2 bases at J, with 9 bases in the middle. The CDR3 covers 14 residues. CDR1 is SGHNT and CDR2 is YYREEE in the germline V gene (reference sequence). This chain's CDR3 is CASSLAGLTYEQYF. The CDR3 nucleotides are TGTGCCAGCAGCTTGGCTGGACTAACCTACGAGCAGTACTTC.

This clone has a handful of counts. V gene TRBV6-5 combines with J gene TRBJ2-1, with D maybe TRBD2 (5 bases). V lost 7 bases and J lost 3, with 16 bases in between. The CDR3 length is 15 residues. The germline CDR1 and CDR2 sequences are MNHEY and SVGAGI. The CDR3 sequence: CASTRDPSYYNEQFF. CDR3 nucleotide sequence: TGTGCCAGCACGAGGGATCCCTCGTACTACAATGAGCAGTTCTTC.

This chain connects TRBV6-5 to TRBJ1-4, with D hard to call. Germline V gives CDR1 MNHEY, CDR2 SVGAGI. V lost 7 bases, J lost 5 bases, and 11 bases lay in between. CDR3 length: 13 amino acids. The CDR3 loop is CASNRRTNEKLFF. Written as DNA, the CDR3 is TGTGCCAGCAATCGGCGGACCAATGAAAAACTGTTTTTT.

The rearrangement links TRBV28 to TRBJ2-1, with 7 bases matching TRBD1. Germline V gene lookup returns CDR1 MDHEN and CDR2 SYDVKM. The CDR3 is 15 residues long. Trimming removed 5 bases from V and 0 bases from J; junction bases left unmatched: 4. Here the CDR3 reads CASSLNRGSYNEQFF. The CDR3 coding sequence is TGTGCCAGCAGTCTAAACAGGGGCTCCTACAATGAGCAGTTCTTC.

The chain has TRBV11-3 and TRBJ1-6; 7 nucleotides line up with TRBD1. V lost 5 bases, J lost 8 bases, and 3 bases stayed unmatched. Germline CDR1 SGHNT, CDR2 YENEEA. This CDR3 comprises 13 residues. The CDR3 sequence is CASSLDRDSPLHF. The CDR3 nucleotides are TGTGCCAGCAGCCTCGACAGGGATTCACCCCTCCACTTT.

The chain links TRBV3-1 (or the pseudogene TRBV3-2) to TRBJ1-6; TRBD1 is a possible D gene (5 bases). Per the germline V gene, CDR1 is LGHDT and CDR2 is YNNKEL (reference sequence). CDR3 length: 16 residues. With 4 bases removed from V and 7 bases from J, the gap between germline ends came to 17 bases. The CDR3 DNA reads TGTGCCAGCAGCCCCCTCCAGACAGAGATCAATTCACCCCTCCACTTT. Its translation is CASSPLQTEINSPLHF.

The V call is TRBV6-2 or TRBV6-3, the J call TRBJ2-7; D is unclear. CDR1 is MNHEY, CDR2 SVGEGT, per germline. Between the trimmed V and J ends, which lost 4 bases and 3 bases, there was a span of 13 bases. CDR3 length equals 14 residues. CDR3 amino acids: CASSSPPTGYEQYF. In nucleotides, the CDR3 is TGTGCCAGCAGTTCGCCTCCGACTGGCTACGAGCAGTACTTC.